The 30 T cell receptor beta chains below come from one sample, sequenced in a study of shared clonotypes between healthy human individuals. Method: immunoSEQ multiplex PCR; TCRdb's copy keeps in-frame clones and lacks some. The sample carries some 2,100,000 clones, roughly 95% recorded once. Material for sequencing was naive CD4+ T cells sorted from blood. The subset was: CD45RA+ positively selected. The receptors come from a man aged 18 to 29 in good health.

V gene TRBV30 combines with J gene TRBJ2-3, with D unresolved. V gave up 3 bases and J gave up 4 bases, with 8 bases separating them. Germline V gives CDR1 GTSNPN, CDR2 SVGIG (reference sequence). The CDR3 has 12 amino acids. The CDR3, as DNA: TGTGCCTGGAGCTTACTGGCAGATACGCAGTATTTT. Its protein product is CAWSLLADTQYF.

This clone was detected a few times. Sequence at one end of the junction differs from germline and may be a read error. The rearrangement joins TRBV28 to TRBJ2-1; 15 bases are a match to TRBD2. The CDR3 has 16 amino acids. CDR1 and CDR2 (germline): MDHEN, SYDVKM. The CDR3 region has the DNA TGTGCCAGCAGTGGGGGACTAGCGGGAGGCTACGATGAGCAGTTCTTC. Amino acids: CASSGGLAGGYDEQFF.

The chain links TRBV6-1 to TRBJ1-5, with a possible D match to TRBD1 (6 bases). The CDR3 contains 15 residues. Trimming pared 0 bases from V and 4 bases from J, leaving 10 bases between. Germline lookup yields CDR1 MNHNS and CDR2 SASEGT. The CDR3 DNA follows: TGTGCCAGCAGTGAAGCAGGGGGGAAAAATCAGCCCCAGCATTTT. This gives the protein CASSEAGGKNQPQHF.

The J gene is TRBJ2-7, the V gene TRBV2, with 7 positions matching TRBD2. V shed 6 bases and J 4 bases; nucleotides not matched to a gene: 9. There are 14 residues in the CDR3. Germline CDR1 SNHLY, CDR2 FYNNEI. The CDR3 sequence is CASSKNIGGYEQYF. The CDR3, as DNA: TGTGCCAGCAGCAAAAATATCGGGGGGTACGAGCAGTACTTC.

The rearrangement uses TRBV29-1 and TRBJ2-2; D is undetermined. V lost 5 bases and J 5 bases, leaving 9 bases between the germline ends. The CDR3 loop spans 12 amino acids. Germline assignment: CDR1 SQVTM and CDR2 ANQGSEA. The CDR3 DNA reads TGCAGCGTTCCAGGACGGACCGGGGAGCTGTTTTTT. Its translation is CSVPGRTGELFF.

This chain uses TRBV25-1 with TRBJ2-1; TRBD2 aligns across 7 bases. Germline V gene data show CDR1 as MGHDK and CDR2 as SYGVNS. CDR3 size: 14 residues. The J segment lost 5 bases and the V segment lost 3 bases, leaving 4 bases of the junction unmatched. The CDR3 coding sequence is TGTGCCAGCAGTGATTGGACTAGAGACAATGAGCAGTTCTTC. Translated, it gives CASSDWTRDNEQFF.

The CDR3 nucleotides read TGCGCCAGCAGCTGGGGGGACTACACAGATACGCAGTATTTT. Encoded protein: CASSWGDYTDTQYF. The chain joins TRBV5-1 to TRBJ2-3; 7 bases map to TRBD2. V lost 3 bases and J lost 2; bases outside the gene matches: 3. CDR3 length equals 14 residues. Germline assignment: CDR1 SGHRS and CDR2 YFSETQ. Variable domain in full (rest from reference TRBV5-1 and TRBJ2-3): KAGVTQTPRYLIKTRGQQVTLSCSPISGHRSVSWYQQTPGQGLQFLFEYFSETQRNKGNFPGRFSGRQFSNSRSEMNVSTLELGDSALYLCASSWGDYTDTQYFGPGTRLTVL.

In DNA, the CDR3 is TGCAGTGCCCTCCCCGGGCAGTACTTC. Translated, it gives CSALPGQYF. The rearrangement uses TRBV20-1 and TRBJ2-7, with unresolved D. Germline values: CDR1 DFQATT, CDR2 SNEGSKA (reference sequence). The CDR3 covers 9 residues. With 6 bases removed from V and 9 bases from J, the gap between germline ends came to 9 bases.

This clone appeared a single time. The V call is TRBV10-3, the J call TRBJ2-1; 12 bases match TRBD2. Germline CDR1 is ENHRY and CDR2 is SYGVKD. The ends lost 4 bases at V and 2 bases at J; junction bases unmatched: 3. This CDR3 is 16 amino acids long. The CDR3 DNA follows: TGTGCCATCAGTGGCGGACTAGCGGGACCCTACAATGAGCAGTTCTTC. Protein sequence: CAISGGLAGPYNEQFF.

This clone showed up just once. The chain couples TRBV7-2 to TRBJ2-1, with 9 nucleotides matching TRBD1. CDR3 length: 15 amino acids. Losses at the gene ends were 5 bases for V and 7 bases for J; bases not matched to a gene: 9. Germline V lookup: CDR1 SGHTA, CDR2 FQGNSA. The CDR3 loop reads CASSLSGTGINEQFF. Written as DNA, the CDR3 is TGTGCCAGCAGCCTTTCGGGGACAGGGATAAATGAGCAGTTCTTC.

The V call is TRBV7-9, the J call TRBJ2-6; possibly TRBD1 for D (6 bases). V was shortened by 4 bases and J by 1 base, with 17 bases between the two germline ends. This CDR3 contains 18 residues. From germline, CDR1 is SEHNR and CDR2 FQNEAQ (reference sequence). The CDR3 DNA follows: TGTGCCAGCAGCTCATGGGGGCAGGGACCTTCTGGGGCCAACGTCCTGACTTTC. This encodes CASSSWGQGPSGANVLTF.

The J gene is TRBJ2-5, the V gene TRBV6-5; no clear D. CDR1 is MNHEY and CDR2 is SVGAGI in the germline V gene. CDR3 size: 14 residues. V lost 5 bases and J lost 3, with 13 bases in between. The CDR3 loop is CASSNLLSKETQYF. The CDR3 bases are TGTGCCAGCAGTAACCTTCTGTCCAAAGAGACCCAGTACTTC.

The chain links TRBV30 to TRBJ1-1; 7 bases align to TRBD1. Germline-derived CDR1 and CDR2 are GTSNPN and SVGIG (reference sequence). The CDR3 runs 15 residues. V lost 2 bases to trimming and J lost 2 bases; unmatched junction nucleotides: 8. CDR3 in amino acids: CAWSSPGGTNTEAFF. CDR3 DNA: TGTGCCTGGAGTTCACCAGGGGGTACAAACACTGAAGCTTTCTTT.

V usage is TRBV5-4 and J usage is TRBJ1-4; D remains unclear. The germline V gene has CDR1 SGHNT and CDR2 YYREEE (reference sequence). The CDR3 has 13 amino acids. The germline V and J ends were trimmed by 0 bases and 11 bases, with 11 bases remaining between them. The CDR3 coding sequence is TGTGCCAGCAGCTTGGCCGACGTTGGGAAACTGTTTTTT. Translating gives CASSLADVGKLFF.

This sequence joins TRBV10-3 and TRBJ1-3, with no clear D. This CDR3 spans 15 amino acids. V lost 3 bases to trimming and J lost 0 bases, with 9 bases between them. Germline CDR1 ENHRY, CDR2 SYGVKD. DNA of the CDR3: TGTGCCATCAGTGAAAACCTTATCTCTGGAAACACCATATATTTT. This sequence encodes CAISENLISGNTIYF.

The chain recombines TRBV7-2 with TRBJ1-4, with TRBD1 as a possible D gene (5 bases). Germline V gives CDR1 SGHTA, CDR2 FQGNSA. This CDR3 comprises 14 residues. V lost 5 bases to trimming and J lost 4 bases, with 11 bases between them. The CDR3 reads CASSPGLINEKLFF. DNA of the CDR3: TGTGCCAGCAGCCCGGGACTGATTAATGAAAAACTGTTTTTT.

V is TRBV5-1 and J is TRBJ1-1, with TRBD1 as a possible D gene (6 bases). CDR1 is SGHRS, CDR2 YFSETQ, per germline. V dropped 1 base and J dropped 4 bases, with 8 bases sitting between them. There are 13 residues in the CDR3. In DNA, the CDR3 is TGCGCCAGCAGCTTGAGGGGGACCACTGAAGCTTTCTTT. This translates into CASSLRGTTEAFF.

With regard to this clone: This sample includes further DNA sequences coding for the same CDR3. The chain uses TRBV7-2 and TRBJ1-2; the D gene is possibly TRBD1 (5 bases). From germline, CDR1 is SGHTA and CDR2 FQGNSA. V was trimmed by 5 bases and J by 2 bases, leaving 9 bases between them. The CDR3 runs to 13 residues. DNA of the CDR3: TGTGCCAGCAGCCCGGGACCGAACTATGGCTACACCTTC. It encodes CASSPGPNYGYTF.

V and J are TRBV10-3 and TRBJ2-1; 9 positions agree with TRBD2. Germline values: CDR1 ENHRY, CDR2 SYGVKD. This CDR3 is built from 17 residues. V gave up 9 bases and J gave up 3 bases; unmatched junction bases: 15. CDR3 residues: CAMGDLAGSTDYNEQFF. The DNA of the CDR3 is TGTGCCATGGGGGACCTAGCGGGATCCACCGACTACAATGAGCAGTTCTTC.

The chain is built from TRBV30 and TRBJ1-4; the match to TRBD1 covers 8 bases. V was pared by 5 bases and J by 5 bases, with 4 bases of the junction left unmatched. The CDR3 length is 13 residues. Germline V gives CDR1 GTSNPN, CDR2 SVGIG (reference sequence). CDR3 bases: TGTGCCTGGGGAAGGACAGGGAATGAAAAACTGTTTTTT. Translated: CAWGRTGNEKLFF.

This clone appeared a few times. The V call is TRBV19, the J call TRBJ1-5, with no clear D. There are 12 residues in the CDR3. Germline V gene lookup returns CDR1 LNHDA and CDR2 SQIVND (reference sequence). Trimming took off 6 bases at V and 9 bases at J, with 12 bases between the two ends. CDR3 residues: CASREIVGPQHF. The CDR3 coding sequence is TGTGCCAGTAGGGAGATAGTGGGGCCCCAGCATTTT.

The chain employs TRBV10-1 and TRBJ1-5; 7 nucleotides agree with TRBD1. Trimming cost V 0 bases and J 2 bases; bases outside gene matches: 16. CDR3 length: 20 residues. In germline, CDR1 is WNHNN, CDR2 SYGVQD (reference sequence). CDR3 nucleotide sequence: TGCGCCAGCAGTGAGTCTTCGGGACAGAGGGTCCATCGAGGCAATCAGCCCCAGCATTTT. It encodes CASSESSGQRVHRGNQPQHF.

This sequence joins TRBV7-9 and TRBJ1-6; D is undetermined. The CDR3 covers 17 residues. V gave up 5 bases and J gave up 0 bases, with 14 bases separating them. CDR1 and CDR2 from the germline V gene are SEHNR and FQNEAQ (reference sequence). CDR3 residues: CASSPPAGSSYNSPLHF. Here the CDR3 DNA reads TGTGCCAGCAGCCCACCCGCGGGGAGCTCCTATAATTCACCCCTCCACTTT.

Of note for this clone: Other DNA variants within this sample encode the same CDR3. This rearrangement joins TRBV10-3 to TRBJ1-2, with 10 bases fitting TRBD1. Germline V CDR1 and CDR2: ENHRY, SYGVKD. With V trimmed by 0 bases and J by 6 bases, 1 base remained unmatched. CDR3 size: 14 residues. Written as DNA, the CDR3 is TGTGCCATCAGTGAGTCCGGGACAGGGGATGGCTACACCTTC. It translates to CAISESGTGDGYTF.

The chain recombines TRBV9 with TRBJ2-1; 7 bases agree with TRBD2. J gave up 4 bases and V 0 bases, and 4 bases lay outside the gene matches. From germline, CDR1 is SGDLS and CDR2 YYNGEE. CDR3 length equals 15 residues. The CDR3 nucleotides read TGTGCCAGCAGCGTAGATGGGGGAGGGTACAATGAGCAGTTCTTC. Protein product: CASSVDGGGYNEQFF.

The chain couples TRBV16 to TRBJ2-2, with D tentatively TRBD2 (6 bases). CDR3 size: 15 residues. The V and J ends lost 3 bases and 2 bases respectively, with 10 bases between them. The germline CDR1 and CDR2 sequences are KGHSY and FQNENV. CDR3 sequence (DNA): TGTGCCAGCAGCCATACGCGGGGAAACACCGGGGAGCTGTTTTTT. This sequence encodes CASSHTRGNTGELFF.

This clone was seen a few times. The CDR3: CAISGGTGGAYEQYF. DNA of the CDR3: TGTGCCATCAGTGGGGGGACAGGGGGCGCCTACGAGCAGTACTTC. This rearrangement joins TRBV10-3 to TRBJ2-7; TRBD1 agrees at 12 bases. V lost 4 bases to trimming and J lost 2 bases; unmatched junction nucleotides: 3. Germline V gene sequence: CDR1 ENHRY, CDR2 SYGVKD. The CDR3 is made up of 15 amino acids.

This rearrangement joins TRBV9 to TRBJ2-3, with D hard to call. There are 15 residues in the CDR3. Germline V gives CDR1 SGDLS, CDR2 YYNGEE. V was trimmed by 3 bases and J by 0 bases, leaving 11 bases between them. In nucleotides, the CDR3 is TGTGCCAGCAGCGGCACCGGAGTAAGCACAGATACGCAGTATTTT. It yields the protein CASSGTGVSTDTQYF.

The chain is built from TRBV5-1 and TRBJ2-7; the match to TRBD1 covers 8 bases. The CDR3 totals 15 residues. Germline trimming cut 4 bases from V and 0 bases from J; bases unmatched to any gene: 6. Germline values: CDR1 SGHRS, CDR2 YFSETQ. This CDR3 reads CASSPTGQASYEQYF. The CDR3 DNA sequence: TGCGCCAGCAGCCCGACGGGACAGGCCTCCTACGAGCAGTACTTC.

The rearrangement uses TRBV9 and TRBJ1-4, with D tentatively TRBD1 (5 bases). Deletions cut 4 bases from V and 8 bases from J, with 24 bases between. The CDR3 is 17 residues long. CDR1 SGDLS and CDR2 YYNGEE come from the germline V gene. The CDR3 reads CASSPRPTRGGGEKLFF. The CDR3 bases are TGTGCCAGCAGCCCCCGTCCGACGAGGGGCGGGGGGGAAAAACTGTTTTTT.